The 26 T cell receptor beta chains presented below share a single source sample, sequenced in a study of shared clonotypes between healthy human individuals. The assay was immunoSEQ multiplex PCR, and TCRdb's table has in-frame clones only and misses some. Among 2 million or so clones listed, 90% to 95% were seen once. The material sequenced was naive CD4+ T cells sorted from blood. Subset given: CD45RA+ positively selected. The source of these receptors is a man aged 18-30 years in good health.

V and J are TRBV7-3 and TRBJ1-1; perhaps TRBD1 as D (6 bases). The CDR3 is made up of 16 amino acids. Germline lookup yields CDR1 SGHTA and CDR2 FQGTGA. Trimming removed 5 bases from V and 4 bases from J, with 20 bases in between. CDR3 region: CASSEQNPGGGTEAFF. As DNA, the CDR3 is TGTGCCAGCAGCGAACAGAACCCCGGGGGCGGCACTGAAGCTTTCTTT.

This clone has only one observation. The chain joins TRBV27 to TRBJ2-7, with 9 bases aligning to TRBD2. CDR3 length equals 14 residues. Per the germline V gene, CDR1 is MNHEY and CDR2 is SMNVEV (reference sequence). Losses at the gene ends were 2 bases for V and 5 bases for J; bases not matched to a gene: 4. The CDR3 region is CASSLGLAFDEQYF. CDR3 in DNA: TGTGCCAGCAGTTTAGGACTAGCGTTCGACGAGCAGTACTTC.

This rearrangement joins TRBV5-6 to TRBJ1-1; 7 nucleotides agree with TRBD1. Trimming cost V 2 bases and J 5 bases; bases outside gene matches: 3. Germline CDR1 and CDR2: SGHDT and YYEEEE. This CDR3 comprises 13 residues. The CDR3 DNA reads TGTGCCAGCAGCTTCACAGGGGTTACTGAAGCTTTCTTT. Protein product: CASSFTGVTEAFF.

CDR3 region: CASSPGLLTNTGELFF. In DNA form, the CDR3 reads TGTGCCAGCAGCCCGGGACTGCTAACGAACACCGGGGAGCTGTTTTTT. V gene TRBV5-4 combines with J gene TRBJ2-2, with a tentative D call TRBD2 (6 bases). The CDR3 extends over 16 amino acids. Germline CDR1 SGHNT, CDR2 YYREEE (reference sequence). Trimming cost V 4 bases and J 0 bases, with 13 bases left between them.

The chain joins TRBV2 to TRBJ1-2; maybe TRBD1 (6 bases). Trimming pared 0 bases from V and 6 bases from J, leaving 14 bases between. The CDR3 has 15 amino acids. Germline lookup yields CDR1 SNHLY and CDR2 FYNNEI. DNA of the CDR3: TGTGCCAGCAGTGAAGCGCCAACAGGGAGTGATGGCTACACCTTC. Protein: CASSEAPTGSDGYTF.

V is TRBV2 and J is TRBJ2-7, with 8 bases that match TRBD2. This CDR3 is 13 amino acids long. Germline CDR1 is SNHLY and CDR2 is FYNNEI. The J segment lost 6 bases and the V segment lost 4 bases, leaving 5 bases of the junction unmatched. The CDR3 nucleotides are TGTGCCAGCAGTGCTTCGGGAGGGGGCGAGCAGTACTTC. Translated, it gives CASSASGGGEQYF.

The chain uses TRBV28 and TRBJ1-5, with a weak D call TRBD1 (6 bases). The CDR3 is made up of 18 amino acids. Trimming removed 3 bases at V and 0 bases at J, with 18 bases between. CDR1 MDHEN and CDR2 SYDVKM come from the germline V gene. The DNA for the CDR3 is TGTGCCAGCAGTTTTGGGCTCGCAGGGGTCTATAGCAATCAGCCCCAGCATTTT. As protein: CASSFGLAGVYSNQPQHF. Full variable domain (rest looked up from reference TRBV28 and TRBJ1-5): DVKVTQSSRYLVKRTGEKVFLECVQDMDHENMFWYRQDPGLGLRLIYFSYDVKMKEKGDIPEGYSVSREKKERFSLILESASTNQTSMYLCASSFGLAGVYSNQPQHFGDGTRLSIL.

For this clone: Within the sample, other DNA sequences also encode this same CDR3. This chain connects TRBV7-2 to TRBJ2-3; TRBD2 aligns across 13 bases. Germline trimming cut 3 bases from V and 0 bases from J; bases unmatched to any gene: 0. Germline CDR1 is SGHTA and CDR2 is FQGNSA. This CDR3 has 16 residues. The CDR3 DNA sequence: TGTGCCAGCAGCTTGGGACTAGCGGGAAGCACAGATACGCAGTATTTT. This translates into CASSLGLAGSTDTQYF.

The V call is TRBV29-1, the J call TRBJ2-1; D unresolved. Germline assignment: CDR1 SQVTM and CDR2 ANQGSEA. The CDR3 is 15 amino acids. V lost 0 bases and J lost 3, with 12 bases in between. For the CDR3, the DNA is TGCAGCGTTGAAGATCGGCTCTCCGTCTACAATGAGCAGTTCTTC. The encoded protein is CSVEDRLSVYNEQFF.

The chain links TRBV6-1 to TRBJ1-6, with TRBD1 identical over 7 bases. From germline, CDR1 is MNHNS and CDR2 SASEGT. Trimming removed 4 bases from V and 9 bases from J; junction bases left unmatched: 18. The CDR3 is 18 residues long. The CDR3 reads CASSGGEGAMLGRSPLHF. Written as DNA, the CDR3 is TGTGCCAGCAGTGGGGGGGAGGGGGCAATGTTGGGACGTTCACCCCTCCACTTT.

J is TRBJ1-6 and V is TRBV10-2, with D maybe TRBD1 (6 bases). CDR3 length equals 12 residues. Germline assignment: CDR1 WSHSY and CDR2 SAAADI. V lost 0 bases to trimming and J lost 14 bases, with 8 bases between them. The CDR3 protein is CASSESTGTLHF. In nucleotides, the CDR3 is TGCGCCAGCAGTGAGTCCACAGGGACCCTCCACTTT.

This chain connects TRBV6-6 to TRBJ2-1; 14 bases align to TRBD2. Germline CDR1 MNHNY, CDR2 SVGAGI (reference sequence). CDR3 size: 15 residues. V trimming: 5 bases; J trimming: 7 bases; junction bases outside the gene matches: 4. The CDR3 bases are TGTGCCAGCAGTCCGGGACTAGCGGGAGTAAATGAGCAGTTCTTC. Translated: CASSPGLAGVNEQFF.

CDR3 nucleotides: TGTGCCAGCAGCTCCATGACCGACACTGAAGCTTTCTTT. Protein product: CASSSMTDTEAFF. V and J are TRBV11-3 and TRBJ1-1; no clear D gene. The CDR3 consists of 13 residues. The germline CDR1 and CDR2 sequences are SGHNT and YENEEA. Between the trimmed V and J ends, which lost 4 bases and 3 bases, there was a span of 9 bases.

J is TRBJ2-1 and V is TRBV28, with 12 bases lining up with TRBD2. The V gene end was trimmed by 6 bases and the J gene end by 4 bases; junction bases not matched to a gene: 7. The CDR3 covers 16 residues. Germline CDR1 MDHEN, CDR2 SYDVKM. Here the CDR3 DNA reads TGTGCCAGCAGACATGCGGGGACTAGCGGGTACAATGAGCAGTTCTTC. Its translation is CASRHAGTSGYNEQFF.

This chain connects TRBV25-1 to TRBJ2-3; D ambiguous. The CDR3 loop spans 16 amino acids. V was trimmed by 6 bases and J by 4 bases, leaving 20 bases between them. Germline V gene sequence: CDR1 MGHDK, CDR2 SYGVNS. In DNA form, the CDR3 reads TGTGCCAGCAGCGTAGGGTCACTGGGGATCGCAGATACGCAGTATTTT. The encoded protein is CASSVGSLGIADTQYF.

The rearrangement uses TRBV7-2 and TRBJ1-5, with D tentatively TRBD1 (5 bases). V lost 1 base, J lost 6 bases, and 10 bases lay in between. Germline V gene sequence: CDR1 SGHTA, CDR2 FQGNSA. The CDR3 is 14 residues long. The CDR3 nucleotides are TGTGCCAGCAGCTTAGGGAGGGGAGGTCAGCCCCAGCATTTT. Translating it yields CASSLGRGGQPQHF.

The chain uses TRBV30 and TRBJ1-2; D not certain. V lost 2 bases to trimming and J lost 2 bases, with 9 bases between them. The length of the CDR3 is 13 residues. Germline values: CDR1 GTSNPN, CDR2 SVGIG (reference sequence). This CDR3 reads CAWSMGSNYGYTF. CDR3 bases: TGTGCCTGGAGTATGGGTAGCAACTATGGCTACACCTTC.

This clone occurred once. The V call is TRBV7-2, the J call TRBJ2-5; TRBD1 aligns across 9 bases. Per the germline V gene, CDR1 is SGHTA and CDR2 is FQGNSA. This CDR3 has 15 residues. J gave up 1 base and V 6 bases, and 6 bases lay outside the gene matches. CDR3 bases: TGTGCCAGCAGATGGGGACAGGGACCCCAAGAGACCCAGTACTTC. Translated, it gives CASRWGQGPQETQYF.

The V gene is TRBV6-6, the J gene TRBJ1-6, with 8 bases identical to TRBD1. This CDR3 contains 15 residues. The germline V gene encodes CDR1 MNHNY and CDR2 SVGAGI (reference sequence). J gave up 7 bases and V 6 bases, and 8 bases lay outside the gene matches. For the CDR3, the DNA is TGTGCCAGCAGCCCACCGACAGGGGACAATTCACCCCTCCACTTT. This translates into CASSPPTGDNSPLHF.

The chain links TRBV2 to TRBJ2-1, with no clear D. The CDR3 sequence is 14 residues long. CDR1 SNHLY and CDR2 FYNNEI come from the germline V gene. Trimming left V 7 bases short and J 10 bases short, with 20 bases between. CDR3: CASKGTVTGWEQFF. CDR3 sequence (DNA): TGTGCCAGCAAGGGAACGGTCACTGGGTGGGAGCAGTTCTTC.

The rearrangement links TRBV27 to TRBJ2-2, with D uncertain. The V gene lost 5 bases and the J gene lost 7 bases, with 11 bases spanning the gap. This CDR3 region has 13 residues. CDR1 MNHEY and CDR2 SMNVEV come from the germline V gene (reference sequence). CDR3 protein: CASSPKVRGELFF. Here the CDR3 DNA reads TGTGCCAGCAGTCCAAAAGTACGCGGGGAGCTGTTTTTT.

This chain links TRBV6-1 with TRBJ1-2; possible D gene TRBD1, 6 bases. Per germline, CDR1 MNHNS and CDR2 SASEGT. V was pared by 1 base and J by 5 bases, with 11 bases between. The CDR3 consists of 14 residues. CDR3 amino acids: CASSEVRGEYGYTF. DNA of the CDR3: TGTGCCAGCAGTGAAGTCAGGGGTGAATATGGCTACACCTTC.

This clone was picked up one time. The CDR3 loop reads CAINGGYNEQFF. Here the CDR3 DNA reads TGCGCCATCAATGGGGGTTACAATGAGCAGTTCTTC. The chain combines TRBV10-1 with TRBJ2-1; D assignment may be TRBD1 or TRBD2 (5 bases each). Germline V gives CDR1 WNHNN, CDR2 SYGVQD (reference sequence). The V gene lost 10 bases and the J gene lost 4 bases, with 11 bases spanning the gap. CDR3 length equals 12 residues.

As regards this clone: This CDR3 is also generated by other DNA sequences in the sample. The rearrangement links TRBV5-4 to TRBJ2-3; possibly TRBD1 for D (5 bases). V was shortened by 2 bases and J by 3 bases, with 7 bases between the two germline ends. This CDR3 has 13 amino acids. Per the germline V gene, CDR1 is SGHNT and CDR2 is YYREEE (reference sequence). The CDR3 reads CASSFPGTDTQYF. In nucleotides, the CDR3 is TGTGCCAGCAGCTTCCCAGGGACAGATACGCAGTATTTT.

The CDR3, as DNA: TGTGCCAGCAGTCCCCTGGTCGACAGATGGAATTCACCCCTCCACTTT. Translation gives CASSPLVDRWNSPLHF. The chain joins TRBV27 to TRBJ1-6, with TRBD1 as a possible D gene (5 bases). The CDR3 loop spans 16 amino acids. Trimming left V 5 bases short and J 7 bases short, with 18 bases between. Germline CDR1 and CDR2: MNHEY and SMNVEV (reference sequence).

V and J are TRBV5-4 and TRBJ2-7, with 9 bases that match TRBD1. J was trimmed by 3 bases and V by 4 bases; bases with no gene match: 5. This CDR3 has 14 residues. The V gene's germline CDR1 is SGHNT and CDR2 YYREEE (reference sequence). For the CDR3, the DNA is TGTGCCAGCAGCGTACGACAGGGGGACTACGAGCAGTACTTC. This sequence encodes CASSVRQGDYEQYF.